This T cell receptor (beta chain) emerged from a study of T cells after yellow fever vaccination. TCRdb used MiXCR to reprocess the 5' RACE reads, holding one entry per CDR3 protein. The sample shows about 340,000 distinct CDR3 sequences, around 13% of them seen only once. The sequence was obtained from a man in his late teens or twenties who received the YFV17D yellow fever vaccine. Source: CD4+ T cells sorted from PBMCs, taken 15 days after the yellow fever booster vaccination.

The CDR3 bases are TGTGCCAGCAGTTACTCGGGGCAGGGGAGGTACGAGCAGTACTTC. Protein product: CASSYSGQGRYEQYF. The J gene is TRBJ2-7, the V gene TRBV6-5; D is perhaps TRBD1 or TRBD2 (6 bases each). In germline, CDR1 is MNHEY, CDR2 SVGAGI. V lost 0 bases and J lost 4, with 13 bases in between. The CDR3 totals 15 residues.